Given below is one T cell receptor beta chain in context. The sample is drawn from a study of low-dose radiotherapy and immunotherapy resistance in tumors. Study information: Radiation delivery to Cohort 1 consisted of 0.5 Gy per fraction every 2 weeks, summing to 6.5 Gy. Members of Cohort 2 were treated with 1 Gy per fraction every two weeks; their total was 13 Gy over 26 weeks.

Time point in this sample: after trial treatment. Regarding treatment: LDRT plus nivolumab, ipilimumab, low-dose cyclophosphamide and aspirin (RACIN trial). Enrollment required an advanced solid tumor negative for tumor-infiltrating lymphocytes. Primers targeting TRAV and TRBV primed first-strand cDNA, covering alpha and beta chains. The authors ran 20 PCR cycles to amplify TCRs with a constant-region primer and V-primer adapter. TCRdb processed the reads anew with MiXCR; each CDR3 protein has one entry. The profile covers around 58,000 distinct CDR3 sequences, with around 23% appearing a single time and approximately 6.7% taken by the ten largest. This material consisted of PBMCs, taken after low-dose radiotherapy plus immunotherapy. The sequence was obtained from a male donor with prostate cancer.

The chain's CDR3 is CASSLVTGGSAEAFF. CDR3 bases: TGTGCCAGCAGTTTGGTAACAGGGGGGAGCGCTGAAGCTTTCTTT. V is TRBV28 and J is TRBJ1-1; TRBD1 aligns across 8 bases. The CDR3 length is 15 residues. With 3 bases clipped from V and 6 bases from J, the junction kept 9 bases outside the gene matches. CDR1 and CDR2 from the germline V gene are MDHEN and SYDVKM.